This T cell receptor beta chain was obtained from a study of technical replicates of blood from four donors. Assay used: immunoSEQ multiplex PCR; TCRdb lists only in-frame clones, some missing. The repertoire consists of 56,000 or so clones, with around 93% occurring once and the leading ten covering 4% to 4.5%. The germline V gene has CDR1 LNHNV and CDR2 YYDKDF (reference sequence). There are 19 residues in the CDR3. V gave up 8 bases and J gave up 0 bases; unmatched junction bases: 14. The clonotype originates from a human donor in good health. Some clones in this sample may be carry-over from other donors' samples. The chain employs TRBV15 and TRBJ2-6; 9 nucleotides match TRBD1. The sequencing sample was made of PBMCs. CDR3 sequence (DNA): TGTGCCACCTACCATTCAGGGACAGGGTTAGACTCTGGGGCCAACGTCCTGACTTTC. It encodes CATYHSGTGLDSGANVLTF.